The present T cell receptor beta chain was sequenced within a study of cytomegalovirus exposure and HLA in healthy donors. Whole-study results and caveats: In an earlier analysis, in 587 donors, most V segments appeared productive either ~87% or ~30% of the time.

60 Vbeta and 13 Jbeta primers were used in PCR. The assay was immunoSEQ multiplex PCR, and TCRdb's table has in-frame clones only and misses some. The top ten hold 1.5% to 2.5% of the sample, which has 95,000 to 100,000 clones, around three quarters seen once. Donors had nominal health at sampling but likely had unrecorded immune exposures. Worth noting for this clone: The antigen is undetermined.

The CDR3 runs 15 residues. CDR1 is MDHEN, CDR2 SYDVKM, per germline. V shed 7 bases and J 9 bases; nucleotides not matched to a gene: 10. This receptor was obtained from a man aged 35 to 55 in good health and CMV-seronegative. Sequencing was done on a sample of PBMCs. The rearrangement uses TRBV28 and TRBJ2-1, with 12 nucleotides matching TRBD2. The CDR3 DNA reads as TGTGCCAGCACCCCCGGACTAGCGGGACACCCTGAGCAGTTCTTC. It codes for CASTPGLAGHPEQFF.